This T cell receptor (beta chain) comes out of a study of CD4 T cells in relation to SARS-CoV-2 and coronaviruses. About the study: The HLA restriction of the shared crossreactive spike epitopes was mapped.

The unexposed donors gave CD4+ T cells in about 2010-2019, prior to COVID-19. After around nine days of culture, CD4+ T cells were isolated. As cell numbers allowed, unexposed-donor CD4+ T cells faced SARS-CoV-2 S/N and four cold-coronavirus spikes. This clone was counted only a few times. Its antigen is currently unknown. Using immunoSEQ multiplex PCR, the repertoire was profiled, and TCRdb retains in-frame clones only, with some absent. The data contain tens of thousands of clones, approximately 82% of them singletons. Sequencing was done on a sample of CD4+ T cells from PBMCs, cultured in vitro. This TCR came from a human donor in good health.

CDR3 sequence: CASSQEGAYSNQPQHF. The CDR3 DNA reads as TGTGCCAGCAGCCAAGAGGGGGCATATAGCAATCAGCCCCAGCATTTT. The genes are TRBV14 and TRBJ1-5; TRBD1 might be the D (6 bases). Between the trimmed V and J ends, which lost 0 bases and 0 bases, there was a span of 9 bases. CDR1 is SGHDN and CDR2 is FVKESK in the germline V gene. The CDR3 runs 16 residues.